This entry features one T cell receptor (beta chain) sequence. TCRdb keeps only in-frame clones here, not all; method: immunoSEQ multiplex PCR. The profile shows tens of thousands of clones, around four fifths of them singletons. This entry belongs to a study of a mutant IDH1 vaccine in newly diagnosed glioma. Study background: Antecedent treatment encompassed radiotherapy, temozolomide, or their combination; the majority received both.

As to time point: baseline, week 1 (first vaccination visit). Treatment denoted: pre-vaccination baseline after standard-of-care therapy. The CDR3 totals 15 residues. The V segment lost 6 bases and the J segment 5 bases; nucleotides outside the gene matches: 6. CDR1 is MNHNS and CDR2 is SASEGT in the germline V gene. This sequence originates from a woman in her fifties or sixties with glioma. The sample was PBMCs, taken from a glioma patient treated with radiotherapy, temozolomide or both. The chain combines TRBV6-1 with TRBJ2-2; 10 nucleotides align to TRBD1. CDR3 amino acids: CASRTGTGVTGELFF. CDR3 coding DNA: TGTGCCAGCAGAACCGGGACAGGGGTGACCGGGGAGCTGTTTTTT.